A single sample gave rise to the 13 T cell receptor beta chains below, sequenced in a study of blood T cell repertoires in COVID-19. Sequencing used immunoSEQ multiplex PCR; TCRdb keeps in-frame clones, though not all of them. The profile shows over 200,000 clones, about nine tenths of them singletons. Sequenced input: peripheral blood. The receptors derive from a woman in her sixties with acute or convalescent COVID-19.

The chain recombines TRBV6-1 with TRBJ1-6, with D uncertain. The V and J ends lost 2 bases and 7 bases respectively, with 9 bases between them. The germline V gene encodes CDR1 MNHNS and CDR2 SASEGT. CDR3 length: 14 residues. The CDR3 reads CASSESGRNSPLHF. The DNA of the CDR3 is TGTGCCAGCAGTGAATCCGGGAGAAATTCACCCCTCCACTTT.

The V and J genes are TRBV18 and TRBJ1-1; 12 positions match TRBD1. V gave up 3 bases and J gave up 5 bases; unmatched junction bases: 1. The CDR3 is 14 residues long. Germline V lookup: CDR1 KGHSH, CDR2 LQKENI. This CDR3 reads CASSPGQGATEAFF. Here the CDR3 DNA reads TGTGCCAGCTCACCGGGACAGGGGGCTACTGAAGCTTTCTTT.

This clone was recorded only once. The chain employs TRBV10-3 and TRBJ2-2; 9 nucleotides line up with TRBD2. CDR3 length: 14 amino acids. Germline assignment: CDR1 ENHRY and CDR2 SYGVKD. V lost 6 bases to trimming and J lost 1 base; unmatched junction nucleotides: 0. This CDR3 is CAIRTSGNTGELFF. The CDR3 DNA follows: TGTGCCATCAGGACTAGCGGGAACACCGGGGAGCTGTTTTTT.

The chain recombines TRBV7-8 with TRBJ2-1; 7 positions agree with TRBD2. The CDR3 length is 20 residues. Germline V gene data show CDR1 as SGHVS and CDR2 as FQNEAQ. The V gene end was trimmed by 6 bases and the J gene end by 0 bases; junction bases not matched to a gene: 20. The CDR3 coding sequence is TGTGCCAGCAGATTCTCTCGGCTAGCGGAAAGATATAGCTCCTACAATGAGCAGTTCTTC. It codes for CASRFSRLAERYSSYNEQFF.

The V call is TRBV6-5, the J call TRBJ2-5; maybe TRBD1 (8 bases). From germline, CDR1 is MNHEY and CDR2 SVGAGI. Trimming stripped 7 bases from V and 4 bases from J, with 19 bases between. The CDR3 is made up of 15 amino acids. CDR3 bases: TGTGCCAGCACCAGACAGGGGCAGCGGGGAGAGACCCAGTACTTC. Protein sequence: CASTRQGQRGETQYF.

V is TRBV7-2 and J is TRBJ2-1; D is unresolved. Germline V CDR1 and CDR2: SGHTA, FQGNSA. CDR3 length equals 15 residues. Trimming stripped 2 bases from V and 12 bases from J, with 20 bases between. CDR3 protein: CASSLKLSQMLVQFF. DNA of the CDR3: TGTGCCAGCAGCTTAAAACTTTCGCAAATGCTAGTGCAGTTCTTC.

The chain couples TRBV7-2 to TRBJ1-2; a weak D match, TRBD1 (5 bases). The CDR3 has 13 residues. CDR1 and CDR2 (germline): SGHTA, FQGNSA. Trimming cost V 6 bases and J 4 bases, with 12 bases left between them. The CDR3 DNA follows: TGTGCCAGCAGGCTAGGGGAGGTCTATGGCTACACCTTC. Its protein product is CASRLGEVYGYTF.

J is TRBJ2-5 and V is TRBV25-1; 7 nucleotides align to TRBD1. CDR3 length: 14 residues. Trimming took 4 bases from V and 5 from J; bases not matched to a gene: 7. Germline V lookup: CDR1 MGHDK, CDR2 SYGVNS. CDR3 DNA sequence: TGTGCCAGCAGTGCCAGACAGGGTCTGGAGACCCAGTACTTC. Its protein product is CASSARQGLETQYF.

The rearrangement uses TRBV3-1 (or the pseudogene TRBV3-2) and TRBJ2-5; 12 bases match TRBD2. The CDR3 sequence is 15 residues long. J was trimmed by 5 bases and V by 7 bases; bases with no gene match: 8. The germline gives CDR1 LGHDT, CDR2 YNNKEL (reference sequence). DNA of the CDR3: TGTGCCAGCACGCTAGCGGGAGGGCCGCGGGAGACCCAGTACTTC. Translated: CASTLAGGPRETQYF.

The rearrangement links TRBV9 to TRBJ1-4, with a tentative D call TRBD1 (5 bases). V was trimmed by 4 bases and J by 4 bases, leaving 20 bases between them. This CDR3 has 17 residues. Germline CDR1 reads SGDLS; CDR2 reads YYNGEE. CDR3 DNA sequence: TGTGCCAGCAGCACCCGGGGGGGAGACAGAAATAATGAAAAACTGTTTTTT. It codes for CASSTRGGDRNNEKLFF.

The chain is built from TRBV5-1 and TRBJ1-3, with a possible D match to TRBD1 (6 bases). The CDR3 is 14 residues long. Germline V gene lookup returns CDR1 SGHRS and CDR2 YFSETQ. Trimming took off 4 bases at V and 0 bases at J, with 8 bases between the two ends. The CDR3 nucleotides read TGCGCCAGCAGCGTGGACAGCTCTGGAAACACCATATATTTT. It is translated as CASSVDSSGNTIYF.

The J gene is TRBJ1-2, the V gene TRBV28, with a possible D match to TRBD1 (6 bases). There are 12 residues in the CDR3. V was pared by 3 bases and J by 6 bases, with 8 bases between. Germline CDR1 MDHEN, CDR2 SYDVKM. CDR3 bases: TGTGCCAGCAGTTTGGGACAACATGGCTACACCTTC. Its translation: CASSLGQHGYTF.

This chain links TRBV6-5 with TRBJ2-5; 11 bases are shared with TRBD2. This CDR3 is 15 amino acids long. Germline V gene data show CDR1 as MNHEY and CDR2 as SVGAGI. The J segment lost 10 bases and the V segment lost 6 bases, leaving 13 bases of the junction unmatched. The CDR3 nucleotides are TGTGCCAGCAGCCTCACTAGCGGGGGACGTGGGGGCCAGTACTTC. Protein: CASSLTSGGRGGQYF.